This T cell receptor (beta chain) appears in the sequencing data of a study of T cells in Graves' hyperthyroidism and ophthalmopathy. Study details: Staff took peripheral blood when the initial diagnosis was made, before any treatment began.

Study findings and constraints: Blood samples included most of the expanded thyroid clonotypes exceeding 0.001.

On the basis of clinical symptoms, serum thyroxine and TRAb, thyroid ultrasound and orbital computed tomography, diagnoses were made. Fresh peripheral blood, 8 to 10 ml, was the source of the PBMCs. Amplification yielded TCR beta CDR3 regions, with RNA transcripts as the source. Initially, a first-round RT-PCR of the TCR CDR3 employed the HTBI primer set. TCRdb passed the multiplex PCR reads through MiXCR, listing each CDR3 protein once. Among 300,000 to 400,000 distinct CDR3 sequences listed, approximately 17% were seen once. Worth noting for this clonotype: Its antigen is not identified.

This CDR3 has 15 residues. The V segment lost 3 bases and the J segment 5 bases; nucleotides outside the gene matches: 9. Germline-derived CDR1 and CDR2 are SGHRS and YFSETQ. The genes are TRBV5-1 and TRBJ2-3; 7 nucleotides align to TRBD2. The specimen was blood. This clonotype originated in a man between 18 and 35 years old with Graves' ophthalmopathy. The CDR3 region is CASSSQSGAGDTQYF. The CDR3 nucleotides read TGCGCCAGCAGCTCCCAAAGCGGGGCCGGAGATACGCAGTATTTT. Full variable domain (rest looked up from reference TRBV5-1 and TRBJ2-3): KAGVTQTPRYLIKTRGQQVTLSCSPISGHRSVSWYQQTPGQGLQFLFEYFSETQRNKGNFPGRFSGRQFSNSRSEMNVSTLELGDSALYLCASSSQSGAGDTQYFGPGTRLTVL.